This TCR beta chain was identified during a study of OX40 agonist ivuxolimab in advanced cancers. For the study at large: Patients were given ivuxolimab, an antibody that agonizes OX40 (CD134). The group had a mean age of about 60 years, ranged from about 20 to 90, and was just under 85% male. Patients were infused with ivuxolimab every 2 weeks at 0.01 to 10 mg/kg. Study observations and caveats: The mean number of expanded clones was higher in CD8+ T cells than in CD4+.

As concerns this clone: What it recognizes is unknown.

Data came from immunoSEQ multiplex PCR; TCRdb stores just in-frame clones and leaves some out. The table has around 40,000 clones, approximately 80% seen once; the top ten hold around 25%. This CDR3 comprises 17 residues. Trimming at V came to 5 bases and at J to 4 bases, leaving 15 bases not matched to a gene. Germline-derived CDR1 and CDR2 are MNHEY and SMNVEV (reference sequence). The sequence was collected from an adult with an advanced solid tumor such as melanoma, head and neck, liver or kidney cancer. The sequencing here drew on CD4+ or CD8+ T cells sorted from blood, taken in a trial of the OX40 agonist ivuxolimab. The chain carries TRBV27 and TRBJ2-7; 9 bases match TRBD1. In DNA form, the CDR3 reads TGTGCCAGCAGTCTACGAAGACCGGGACAGGGTGATTACGAGCAGTACTTC. It codes for CASSLRRPGQGDYEQYF.